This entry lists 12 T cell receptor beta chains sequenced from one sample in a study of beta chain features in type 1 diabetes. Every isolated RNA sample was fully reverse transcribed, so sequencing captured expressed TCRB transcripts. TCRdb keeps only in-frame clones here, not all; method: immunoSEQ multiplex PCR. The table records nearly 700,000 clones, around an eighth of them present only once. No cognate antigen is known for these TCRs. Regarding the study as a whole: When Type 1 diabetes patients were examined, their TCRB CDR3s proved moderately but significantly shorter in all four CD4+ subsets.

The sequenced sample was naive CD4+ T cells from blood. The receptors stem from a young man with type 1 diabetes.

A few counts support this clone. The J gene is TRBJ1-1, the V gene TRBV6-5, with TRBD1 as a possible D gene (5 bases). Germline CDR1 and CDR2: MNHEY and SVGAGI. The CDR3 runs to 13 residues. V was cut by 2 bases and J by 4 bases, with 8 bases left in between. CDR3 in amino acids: CASSYQGSTEAFF. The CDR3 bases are TGTGCCAGCAGTTACCAGGGAAGCACTGAAGCTTTCTTT.

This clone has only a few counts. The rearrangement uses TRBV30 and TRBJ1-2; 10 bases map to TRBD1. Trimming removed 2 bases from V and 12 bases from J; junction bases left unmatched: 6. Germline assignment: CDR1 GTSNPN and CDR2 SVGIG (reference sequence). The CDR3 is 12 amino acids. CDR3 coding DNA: TGTGCCTGGAGTCTACCGGGACAGGGGAACACCTTC. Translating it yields CAWSLPGQGNTF.

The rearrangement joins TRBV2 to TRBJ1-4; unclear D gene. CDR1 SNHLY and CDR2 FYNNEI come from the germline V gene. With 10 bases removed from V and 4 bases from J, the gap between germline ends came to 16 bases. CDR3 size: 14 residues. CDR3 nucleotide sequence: TGTGCCATACTTAGCCGGTCCGATAATGAAAAACTGTTTTTT. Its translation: CAILSRSDNEKLFF.

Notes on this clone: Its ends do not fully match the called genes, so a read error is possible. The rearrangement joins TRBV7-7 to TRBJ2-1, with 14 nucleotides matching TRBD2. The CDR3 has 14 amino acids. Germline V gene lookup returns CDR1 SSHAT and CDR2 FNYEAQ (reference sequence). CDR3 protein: CASSSGTSGGEQFF. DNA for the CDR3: TGTGCTAGCAGCTCCGGGACTAGCGGGGGTGAGCAGTTCTTC.

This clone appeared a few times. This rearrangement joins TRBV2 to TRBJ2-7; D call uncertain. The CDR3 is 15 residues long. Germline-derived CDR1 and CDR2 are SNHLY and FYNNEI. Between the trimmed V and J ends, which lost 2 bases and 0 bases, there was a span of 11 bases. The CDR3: CASSEYRQLSYEQYF. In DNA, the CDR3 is TGTGCCAGCAGTGAATACCGGCAGCTCTCCTACGAGCAGTACTTC.

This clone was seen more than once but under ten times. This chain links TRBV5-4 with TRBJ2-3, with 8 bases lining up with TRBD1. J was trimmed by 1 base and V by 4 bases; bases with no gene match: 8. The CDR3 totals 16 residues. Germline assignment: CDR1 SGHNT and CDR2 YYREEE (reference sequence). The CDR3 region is CASSPGGGVGTDTQYF. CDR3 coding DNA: TGTGCCAGCAGCCCAGGGGGCGGAGTGGGCACAGATACGCAGTATTTT.

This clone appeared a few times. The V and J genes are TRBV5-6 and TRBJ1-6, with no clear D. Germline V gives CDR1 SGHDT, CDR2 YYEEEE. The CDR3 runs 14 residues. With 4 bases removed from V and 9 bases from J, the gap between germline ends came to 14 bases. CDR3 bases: TGTGCCAGCAGCCCCGTTGCAGTAAGTTCACCCCTCCACTTT. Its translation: CASSPVAVSSPLHF. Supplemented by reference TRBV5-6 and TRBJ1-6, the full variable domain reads DAGVTQSPTHLIKTRGQQVTLRCSPKSGHDTVSWYQQALGQGPQFIFQYYEEEERQRGNFPDRFSGHQFPNYSSELNVNALLLGDSALYLCASSPVAVSSPLHFGNGTRLTVT.

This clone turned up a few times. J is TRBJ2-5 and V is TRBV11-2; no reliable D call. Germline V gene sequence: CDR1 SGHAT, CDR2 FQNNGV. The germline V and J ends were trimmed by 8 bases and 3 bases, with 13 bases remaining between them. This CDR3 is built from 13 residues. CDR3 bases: TGTGCCAGCTGTTTTTATGGGGAAGAGACCCAGTACTTC. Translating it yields CASCFYGEETQYF.

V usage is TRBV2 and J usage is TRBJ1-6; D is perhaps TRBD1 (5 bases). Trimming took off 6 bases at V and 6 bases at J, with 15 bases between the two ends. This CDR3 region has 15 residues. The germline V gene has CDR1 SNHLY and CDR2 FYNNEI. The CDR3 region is CASSGDGAANSPLHF. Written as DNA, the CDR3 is TGTGCCAGCAGCGGCGACGGGGCGGCTAATTCACCCCTCCACTTT.

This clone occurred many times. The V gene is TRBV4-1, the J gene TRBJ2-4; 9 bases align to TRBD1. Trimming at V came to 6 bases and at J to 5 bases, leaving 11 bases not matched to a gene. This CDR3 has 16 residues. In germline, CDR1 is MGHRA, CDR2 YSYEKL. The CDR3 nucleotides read TGCGCCAGCAGTCCCCAACGCCGGGACAGGGAAAACATTCAGTACTTC. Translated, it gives CASSPQRRDRENIQYF.

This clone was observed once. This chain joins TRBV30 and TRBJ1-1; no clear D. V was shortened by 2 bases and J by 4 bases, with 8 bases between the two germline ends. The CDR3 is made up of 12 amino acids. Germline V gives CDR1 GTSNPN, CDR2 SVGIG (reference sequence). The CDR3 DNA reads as TGTGCCTGGAGTTTTGTTAGCACTGAAGCTTTCTTT. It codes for CAWSFVSTEAFF.

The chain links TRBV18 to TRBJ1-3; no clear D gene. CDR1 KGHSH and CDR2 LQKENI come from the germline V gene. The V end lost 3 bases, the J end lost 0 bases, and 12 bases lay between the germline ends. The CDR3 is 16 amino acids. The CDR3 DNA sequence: TGTGCCAGCTCACCGAGTACAAGAAGCTCTGGAAACACCATATATTTT. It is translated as CASSPSTRSSGNTIYF.